Listed here are 16 T cell receptor beta chains from one sample, sequenced in a study of regulatory T cells in long-lasting Graves disease. Time point specified: newly diagnosed GD, antithyroid drugs for less than 3 months. The authors made the TCR library using RNA they extracted from PBMCs. Construction of TCR beta libraries relied on iRepertoire HTBI primers and on Arm-PCR targeting CDR3 regions. TCRdb itself ran the multiplex PCR reads through MiXCR, one entry per CDR3 protein. The sample has about 440,000 distinct CDR3 sequences; about 16% are singletons. A further study also used this sample, focusing on T cells in Graves' hyperthyroidism and ophthalmopathy.

This specimen was peripheral blood mononuclear cells (PBMCs), taken at new diagnosis, from a patient treated with antithyroid drugs. Receptors were obtained from a young woman with Graves disease.

The chain employs TRBV10-2 and TRBJ2-2, with D perhaps given as TRBD1 or TRBD2 (6 bases each). V was pared by 7 bases and J by 2 bases, with 11 bases between. The CDR3 sequence is 14 residues long. Germline loops: CDR1 WSHSY, CDR2 SAAADI. In DNA, the CDR3 is TGCGCCAGCACCGGAGGGGGAAACACCGGGGAGCTGTTTTTT. Protein: CASTGGGNTGELFF.

This clonotype was seen many times. This chain joins TRBV7-6 and TRBJ2-1; D not certain. CDR3 size: 16 residues. CDR1 and CDR2 (germline): SGHVS, FNYEAQ. V was shortened by 2 bases and J by 1 base, with 12 bases between the two germline ends. The CDR3 reads CASSLSSSWSYNEQFF. The DNA for the CDR3 is TGTGCCAGCAGCTTAAGTAGCTCATGGTCCTACAATGAGCAGTTCTTC.

There are a few counts of this clonotype. The chain has TRBV6-2 or TRBV6-3 and TRBJ2-5; 7 positions agree with TRBD2. Germline trimming cut 6 bases from V and 4 bases from J; bases unmatched to any gene: 5. Germline V CDR1 and CDR2: MNHEY, SVGEGT. The CDR3 has 13 amino acids. The DNA of the CDR3 is TGTGCCAGCAGGCAAATAGCGGGAGAGACCCAGTACTTC. It specifies CASRQIAGETQYF.

The chain links TRBV5-6 to TRBJ2-7; D might be TRBD2 (6 bases). V lost 0 bases to trimming and J lost 2 bases, with 9 bases between them. The CDR3 has 14 residues. Germline V gives CDR1 SGHDT, CDR2 YYEEEE. CDR3 in amino acids: CASSLDLAPYEQYF. The CDR3 coding sequence is TGTGCCAGCAGCTTGGACCTAGCGCCCTACGAGCAGTACTTC. Full variable domain (outside the CDR3, taken from reference TRBV5-6 and TRBJ2-7): DAGVTQSPTHLIKTRGQQVTLRCSPKSGHDTVSWYQQALGQGPQFIFQYYEEEERQRGNFPDRFSGHQFPNYSSELNVNALLLGDSALYLCASSLDLAPYEQYFGPGTRLTVT.

The chain couples TRBV12-3 or TRBV12-4 to TRBJ2-2; 7 nucleotides match TRBD2. This CDR3 contains 16 residues. V was clipped by 5 bases and J by 4 bases; unmatched bases: 10. Written as DNA, the CDR3 is TGTGCCAGCAGTCCCGGGACTACCGGGGGCACCGGGGAGCTGTTTTTT. Translating gives CASSPGTTGGTGELFF.

Points on this clonotype: A read error is possible here, since a much larger clone lies one base away. The chain combines TRBV6-2 or TRBV6-3 with TRBJ2-4, with TRBD1 as a possible D gene (7 bases). There are 15 residues in the CDR3. Germline V gene data show CDR1 as MNHEY and CDR2 as SVGEGT. Trimming removed 5 bases at V and 13 bases at J, with 24 bases between. CDR3 DNA sequence: TGTGCCAGCAGTCCCAGGGGGGCGATCTACAATGAGCAGTACTTC. The encoded protein is CASSPRGAIYNEQYF.

This clonotype has a handful of counts. This rearrangement joins TRBV19 to TRBJ2-7; D is unclear. The length of the CDR3 is 15 residues. The V gene lost 4 bases and the J gene lost 3 bases, with 16 bases spanning the gap. CDR1 and CDR2 (germline): LNHDA, SQIVND (reference sequence). The CDR3 sequence is CASSRALGNYYEQYF. The CDR3 nucleotides are TGTGCCAGTAGTAGGGCCCTGGGTAACTACTACGAGCAGTACTTC.

Ten or more counts support this clonotype. V usage is TRBV7-9 and J usage is TRBJ2-5; D remains unclear. Looked up from germline, CDR1 is SEHNR and CDR2 is FQNEAQ (reference sequence). This CDR3 comprises 14 residues. The germline V and J ends were trimmed by 4 bases and 1 base, with 10 bases remaining between them. The CDR3 DNA reads TGTGCCAGCAGCTCCCTGCAGGTCCAAGAGACCCAGTACTTC. Its translation is CASSSLQVQETQYF.

This clonotype was picked up many times. This chain links TRBV3-1 with TRBJ2-1; unclear D gene. Germline V gene lookup returns CDR1 LGHDT and CDR2 YNNKEL (reference sequence). V was cut by 3 bases and J by 9 bases, with 6 bases left in between. The CDR3 is 11 amino acids. The CDR3 sequence is CASSHRGEQFF. The CDR3 DNA sequence: TGTGCCAGCAGCCATCGAGGTGAGCAGTTCTTC.

This chain connects TRBV5-6 to TRBJ2-2; D unresolved. This CDR3 is built from 15 residues. V was shortened by 0 bases and J by 4 bases, with 10 bases between the two germline ends. Germline V lookup: CDR1 SGHDT, CDR2 YYEEEE. The DNA of the CDR3 is TGTGCCAGCAGCTTGGATCTACCGAGCACCGGGGAGCTGTTTTTT. Protein product: CASSLDLPSTGELFF.

At least ten counts were recorded for this clonotype. The chain recombines TRBV6-1 with TRBJ1-2; D is ambiguous. Germline CDR1 reads MNHNS; CDR2 reads SASEGT. The V end lost 6 bases, the J end lost 2 bases, and 4 bases lay between the germline ends. The length of the CDR3 is 11 residues. Here the CDR3 reads CASRANYGYTF. In nucleotides, the CDR3 is TGTGCCAGCAGGGCAAACTATGGCTACACCTTC.

This clonotype was seen repeatedly, ten times or more. The chain couples TRBV28 to TRBJ2-7; tentative D call: TRBD2 (7 bases). Germline values: CDR1 MDHEN, CDR2 SYDVKM. Trimming stripped 2 bases from V and 3 bases from J, with 23 bases between. There are 18 residues in the CDR3. Here the CDR3 reads CASSLPVWSGGQGYEQYF. In DNA, the CDR3 is TGTGCCAGCAGTTTACCAGTTTGGTCGGGGGGCCAAGGCTACGAGCAGTACTTC.

Ten or more counts support this clonotype. The chain couples TRBV7-2 to TRBJ2-7, with D tentatively TRBD2 (5 bases). The CDR3 is 14 residues long. The germline V gene has CDR1 SGHTA and CDR2 FQGNSA. Trimming removed 5 bases at V and 2 bases at J, with 13 bases between. CDR3: CASSGFSAAYEQYF. Written as DNA, the CDR3 is TGTGCCAGCAGCGGATTTAGCGCGGCCTACGAGCAGTACTTC.

This clonotype was observed many times. The chain recombines TRBV9 with TRBJ2-3, with TRBD2 as a possible D gene (6 bases). The CDR3 length is 14 residues. V was cut by 0 bases and J by 6 bases, with 11 bases left in between. Germline V lookup: CDR1 SGDLS, CDR2 YYNGEE. CDR3 sequence reads: CASSVASRGDTQYF. CDR3 bases: TGTGCCAGCAGCGTAGCAAGCCGGGGGGATACGCAGTATTTT.

There are many counts of this clonotype. The chain has TRBV28 and TRBJ2-1; a possible D gene is TRBD1 (6 bases). Trimming shortened V by 3 bases and J by 6 bases, and 9 bases separated the two germline ends. The germline CDR1 and CDR2 sequences are MDHEN and SYDVKM. This CDR3 comprises 13 residues. The CDR3 spells CASSFNRANEQFF. CDR3 nucleotide sequence: TGTGCCAGCAGTTTCAACAGGGCCAATGAGCAGTTCTTC.

Regarding this clonotype: This may stem from a read error, because a much larger clone lies one nucleotide away. The J gene is TRBJ2-1, the V gene TRBV9; unclear D gene. The germline V gene has CDR1 SGDLS and CDR2 YYNGEE. This CDR3 has 15 residues. CDR3 region: CPSSESQDLYNEQFF. In DNA, the CDR3 is TGTCCCAGCAGTGAAAGTCAGGACCTATACAATGAGCAGTTCTTC.